What follows is one TCR beta chain and its context. This entry comes from a study of blood T cell repertoires in COVID-19. Study in general: Specimens from acute and convalescent COVID-19 originated in the United States, Italy and Spain.

Seattle's cohort entered during active infection and was followed longitudinally. Measured with immunoSEQ multiplex PCR; TCRdb has only the in-frame clones, and not every one. This sample yields 170,000 or so clones, of which 85% to 90% are seen a single time; around 0.6% belongs to the top ten. Germline CDR1 reads SGHRS; CDR2 reads YFSETQ. There are 16 residues in the CDR3. Trimming took 4 bases from V and 4 from J, leaving 17 bases between them. Sequencing was done on a sample of peripheral blood. The sequence was obtained from a man between 60 and 75 years old with COVID-19, enrolled during active disease. The V and J genes are TRBV5-1 and TRBJ2-2, with TRBD2 as a possible D gene (6 bases). The CDR3 bases are TGCGCCAGCAGCAGGGTCTGGGGGGATTCCACCGGGGAGCTGTTTTTT. Translating it yields CASSRVWGDSTGELFF.